Listed here is a single TCR beta chain. V lost 3 bases and J lost 7; bases outside the gene matches: 12. There are 15 residues in the CDR3. Germline V gene lookup returns CDR1 SGHNT and CDR2 YENEEA. This sample is part of a study of control samples from healthy donors and cancer patients. Repertoires were generated with immunoSEQ multiplex PCR, while TCRdb's copy carries only in-frame clones and drops some. The data hold 95,000 to 150,000 clones, with around 87% observed a single time. The chain is built from TRBV11-3 and TRBJ2-7; 7 bases match TRBD1. Sequences were obtained from blood. The receptor comes from a man aged 35 to 55 in good health. CDR3 in amino acids: CASSFGGAGGKEQYF. Here the CDR3 DNA reads TGTGCCAGCAGCTTTGGAGGTGCAGGGGGAAAGGAGCAGTACTTC.